Sequencing of this T cell receptor beta chain was carried out in a study of blood T cells in healthy people across ages. Study-wide points: Significant beta diversity loss was already apparent by age approximately 37, declining roughly linearly.

In regard to this clonotype: Its antigen is unknown.

A J-beta primer mix and a sample-barcoded 5' primer were used in a second PCR of about 6 to 12 cycles. Each cDNA was tagged by a template-switch adaptor containing 12 random nucleotides. Using its own MiXCR run on the 5' RACE reads, TCRdb lists one record per CDR3 protein. The data show about 720,000 distinct CDR3 sequences, 22% seen once. Trimming removed 0 bases from V and 2 bases from J, with 25 bases in between. This CDR3 comprises 20 residues. Germline V gene lookup returns CDR1 SNHLY and CDR2 FYNNEI. This receptor was taken from a man in his 70s in good health. Sequenced input: blood. This sequence joins TRBV2 and TRBJ2-5; D is undetermined. The CDR3 sequence: CASSEAPLGKRRVQQETQYF. Written as DNA, the CDR3 is TGTGCCAGCAGTGAAGCCCCCCTGGGAAAGAGACGGGTACAACAAGAGACCCAGTACTTC.